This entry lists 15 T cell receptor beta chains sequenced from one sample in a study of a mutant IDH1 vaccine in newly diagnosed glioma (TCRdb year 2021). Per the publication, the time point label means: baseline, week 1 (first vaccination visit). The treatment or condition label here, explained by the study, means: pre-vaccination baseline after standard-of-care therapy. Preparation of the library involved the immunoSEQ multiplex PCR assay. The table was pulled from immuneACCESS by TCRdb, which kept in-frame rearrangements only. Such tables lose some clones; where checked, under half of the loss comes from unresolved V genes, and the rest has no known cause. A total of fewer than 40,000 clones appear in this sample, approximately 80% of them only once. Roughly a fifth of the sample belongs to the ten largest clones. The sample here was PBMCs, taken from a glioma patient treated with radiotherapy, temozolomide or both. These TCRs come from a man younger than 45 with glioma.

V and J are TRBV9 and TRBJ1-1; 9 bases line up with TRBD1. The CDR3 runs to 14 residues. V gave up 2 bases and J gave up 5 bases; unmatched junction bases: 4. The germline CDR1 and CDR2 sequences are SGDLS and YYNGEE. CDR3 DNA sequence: TGTGCCAGCAGCGTGACAGGGGGAGGGACTGAAGCTTTCTTT. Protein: CASSVTGGGTEAFF.

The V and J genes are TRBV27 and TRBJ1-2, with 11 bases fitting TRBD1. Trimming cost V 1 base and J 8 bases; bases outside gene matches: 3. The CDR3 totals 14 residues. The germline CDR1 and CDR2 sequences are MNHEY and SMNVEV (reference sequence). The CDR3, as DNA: TGTGCCAGCAGTTTATTAGGGACAGGGGGAGGCTACACCTTC. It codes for CASSLLGTGGGYTF.

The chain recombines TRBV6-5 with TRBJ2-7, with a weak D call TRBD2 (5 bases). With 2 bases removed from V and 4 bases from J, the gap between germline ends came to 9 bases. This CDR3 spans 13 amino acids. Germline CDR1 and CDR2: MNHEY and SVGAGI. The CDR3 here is CASSYGGSYEQYF. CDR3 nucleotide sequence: TGTGCCAGCAGTTACGGCGGGTCTTACGAGCAGTACTTC.

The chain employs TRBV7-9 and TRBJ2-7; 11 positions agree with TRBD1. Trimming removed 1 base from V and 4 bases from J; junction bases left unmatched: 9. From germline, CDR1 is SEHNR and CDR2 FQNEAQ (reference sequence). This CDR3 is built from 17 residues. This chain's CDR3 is CASSLDARTGGVYEQYF. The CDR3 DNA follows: TGTGCCAGCAGCTTAGACGCTAGGACAGGGGGCGTTTACGAGCAGTACTTC.

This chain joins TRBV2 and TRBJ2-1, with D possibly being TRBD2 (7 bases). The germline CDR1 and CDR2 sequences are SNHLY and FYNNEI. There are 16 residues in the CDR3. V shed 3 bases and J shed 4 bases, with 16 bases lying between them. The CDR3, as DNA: TGTGCCAGCAGTGAGCGGGGGCTCCTGGGATACAATGAGCAGTTCTTC. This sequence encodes CASSERGLLGYNEQFF.

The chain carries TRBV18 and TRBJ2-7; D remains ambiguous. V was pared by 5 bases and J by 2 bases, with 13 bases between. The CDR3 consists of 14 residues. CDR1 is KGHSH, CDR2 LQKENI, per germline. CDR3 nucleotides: TGTGCCAGCTCATCCTCGGCCCGCACCTACGAGCAGTACTTC. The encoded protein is CASSSSARTYEQYF.

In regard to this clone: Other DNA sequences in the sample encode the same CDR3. The CDR3 here is CASSQVIGGTEAFF. CDR3 DNA sequence: TGTGCCAGCAGCCAAGTAATAGGGGGGACTGAAGCTTTCTTT. The chain is built from TRBV14 and TRBJ1-1, with D possibly TRBD1 on 6 matching bases. CDR3 length: 14 residues. Germline values: CDR1 SGHDN, CDR2 FVKESK. V lost 1 base and J lost 5, with 11 bases in between.

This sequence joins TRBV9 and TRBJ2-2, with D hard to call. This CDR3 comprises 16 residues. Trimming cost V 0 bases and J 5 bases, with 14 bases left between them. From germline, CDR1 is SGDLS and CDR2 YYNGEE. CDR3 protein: CASSVVSDPHTGELFF. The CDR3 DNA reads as TGTGCCAGCAGCGTAGTTTCCGACCCTCATACCGGGGAGCTGTTTTTT.

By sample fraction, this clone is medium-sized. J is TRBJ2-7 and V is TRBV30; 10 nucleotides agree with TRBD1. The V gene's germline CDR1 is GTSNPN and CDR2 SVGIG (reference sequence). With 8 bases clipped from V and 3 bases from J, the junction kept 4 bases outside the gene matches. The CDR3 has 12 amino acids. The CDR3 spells CAVGQGDYEQYF. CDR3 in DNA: TGTGCCGTAGGACAGGGGGACTACGAGCAGTACTTC.

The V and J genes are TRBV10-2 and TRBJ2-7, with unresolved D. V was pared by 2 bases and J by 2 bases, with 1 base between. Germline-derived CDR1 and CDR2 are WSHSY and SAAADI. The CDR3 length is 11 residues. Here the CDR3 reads CASSEAYEQYF. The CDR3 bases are TGCGCCAGCAGTGAGGCCTACGAGCAGTACTTC.

The DNA of the CDR3 is TGCGCCAGCAGCTTCCTGGACATGTCCTACGAGCAGTACTTC. Protein product: CASSFLDMSYEQYF. This rearrangement joins TRBV5-1 to TRBJ2-7; TRBD1 might be the D (5 bases). Germline assignment: CDR1 SGHRS and CDR2 YFSETQ. V lost 2 bases, J lost 1 base, and 10 bases lay in between. This CDR3 has 14 amino acids.

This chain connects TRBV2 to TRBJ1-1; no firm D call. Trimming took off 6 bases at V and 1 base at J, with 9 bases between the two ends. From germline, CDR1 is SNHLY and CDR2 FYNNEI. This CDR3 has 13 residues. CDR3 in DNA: TGTGCCAGCAGACCGGACGAGAACACTGAAGCTTTCTTT. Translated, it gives CASRPDENTEAFF.

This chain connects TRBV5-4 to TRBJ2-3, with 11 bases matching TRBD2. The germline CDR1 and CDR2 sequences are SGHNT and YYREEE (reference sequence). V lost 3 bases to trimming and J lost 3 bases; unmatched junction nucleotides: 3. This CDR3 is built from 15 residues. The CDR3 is CASSSRTSGTDTQYF. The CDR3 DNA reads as TGTGCCAGCAGCTCCAGGACTAGCGGGACAGATACGCAGTATTTT.

CDR3 in amino acids: CASSPAYQETQYF. The CDR3 DNA follows: TGTGCCAGCAGCCCGGCGTACCAAGAGACCCAGTACTTC. J is TRBJ2-5 and V is TRBV5-4; no definite D call. CDR3 length equals 13 residues. Trimming cost V 4 bases and J 0 bases, with 7 bases left between them. The germline CDR1 and CDR2 sequences are SGHNT and YYREEE (reference sequence). Combining the CDR3 with reference TRBV5-4 and TRBJ2-5 gives the whole variable domain ETGVTQSPTHLIKTRGQQVTLRCSSQSGHNTVSWYQQALGQGPQFIFQYYREEENGRGNFPPRFSGLQFPNYSSELNVNALELDDSALYLCASSPAYQETQYFGPGTRLLVL.

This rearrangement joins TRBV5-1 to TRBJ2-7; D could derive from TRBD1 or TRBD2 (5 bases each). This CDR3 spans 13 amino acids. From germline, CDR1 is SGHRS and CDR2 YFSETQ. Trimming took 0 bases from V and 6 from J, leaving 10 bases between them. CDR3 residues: CASSLAPGSEQYF. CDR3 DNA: TGCGCCAGCAGCTTGGCCCCAGGGAGCGAGCAGTACTTC.